This paragraph reports one TCR beta chain. Via MiXCR, TCRdb re-called the 5' RACE reads, giving one row per CDR3 protein. The sample gives approximately 470,000 distinct CDR3 sequences, 13% to 15% of which show up once; approximately 0.52% is in the top ten. This sample was included in a study of identical twins. Deletions cut 4 bases from V and 4 bases from J, with 12 bases between. Germline V CDR1 and CDR2: SGHTA, FQGTGA. The CDR3 is 14 amino acids. In addition, the sample was reused for a study of yellow fever vaccine responses in identical twins.

J is TRBJ2-3 and V is TRBV7-3; D is possibly TRBD1 (5 bases). The TCR was taken from a woman aged 18-29 years in good health. Sequencing was done on a sample of CD4+ T cells sorted from blood. The CDR3 loop reads CASSSDLGADTQYF. The CDR3 nucleotides are TGTGCCAGCAGCTCGGATCTAGGGGCAGATACGCAGTATTTT. The full variable domain, its missing parts supplied by reference TRBV7-3 and TRBJ2-3, is GAGVSQTPSNKVTEKGKYVELRCDPISGHTALYWYRQSLGQGPEFLIYFQGTGAADDSGLPNDRFFAVRPEGSVSTLKIQRTERGDSAVYLCASSSDLGADTQYFGPGTRLTVL.